The source of this TCR beta chain is a study of T cell repertoires in cytomegalovirus infection. Study-level information: CMV epitopes, recently identified HLA-C-restricted and well-studied HLA-B-restricted, were used. Both a matching HLA type and CMV infection were indicated by public TCR beta signatures.

The V segment lost 6 bases and the J segment 3 bases; nucleotides outside the gene matches: 12. There are 17 residues in the CDR3. CDR1 MNHEY and CDR2 SVGEGT come from the germline V gene. Points from the study as a whole: Pooled public TCR beta family frequency picked out CMV carriers with the relevant HLA. CMV-specific HLA-C-restricted TCR beta clonotypes dominated the ex vivo response.

This clonotype was recorded a few times. The antigen is not known. One entry per CDR3 protein results from TCRdb running MiXCR on the reads. The sample shows more than 300,000 distinct CDR3 sequences, roughly 36% of them seen only once. The chain carries TRBV6-2 or TRBV6-3 and TRBJ2-1, with TRBD2 matching 9 bases. The sequenced sample was cultured PBMCs, obtained from culture after CMV antigen stimulation. The clonotype was recovered from a human donor in good health (CMV status not recorded). Some clones in this sample may be carry-over from other donors' samples. CDR3 in DNA: TGTGCCAGCAGGATTAGCGGGAGCCCGCTTGGCTACAATGAGCAGTTCTTC. Translation gives CASRISGSPLGYNEQFF.